Listed below are T cell receptor beta chains from one sample, sequenced in a study of blood T cell repertoires in COVID-19. Method: immunoSEQ multiplex PCR; TCRdb's copy keeps in-frame clones and lacks some. This sample carries about 94,000 clones, over 65% of them seen once, and the ten largest clones take around 50%. Sequenced: peripheral blood. The receptors come from a human donor in a cohort sampled during active COVID-19. The CDR3 runs from the conserved cysteine through the conserved F or W. The D gene is left open where the match is weak. Size is omitted from some rows. Given values are once, few, many or a class for expanded clones.

d_gene: TRBD2; v_gene: TRBV27; j_gene: TRBJ2-2; abundance: once; CDR3aa: CASSLSGLAGELFF; CDR3nt: TGTGCCAGCAGTTTATCGGGACTAGCCGGGGAGCTGTTTTTT
d_gene: -; v_gene: TRBV28; j_gene: TRBJ2-7; abundance: -; CDR3aa: CASSPASLLYF; CDR3nt: TGTGCCAGCAGTCCTGCTAGCTTGCTGTACTTC
d_gene: TRBD1; v_gene: TRBV3-1/TRBV3-2; j_gene: TRBJ2-7; abundance: -; CDR3aa: CASSHLGQGYEQYF; CDR3nt: TGTGCCAGCAGCCATCTGGGACAGGGCTACGAGCAGTACTTC
d_gene: TRBD1; v_gene: TRBV6-4; j_gene: TRBJ1-1; abundance: -; CDR3aa: CASSDSTTGNAFF; CDR3nt: TGTGCCAGCAGTGACTCGACGACAGGGAACGCTTTCTTT
d_gene: TRBD1; v_gene: TRBV19; j_gene: TRBJ2-7; abundance: -; CDR3aa: CASSPVTGSHEQYF; CDR3nt: TGTGCCAGTAGTCCCGTGACAGGGTCACACGAGCAGTACTTC
d_gene: -; v_gene: TRBV7-2; j_gene: TRBJ2-7; abundance: -; CDR3aa: CASSFEQGPTYEQYF; CDR3nt: TGTGCCAGCAGCTTCGAACAGGGACCCACCTACGAGCAGTACTTC
d_gene: TRBD2; v_gene: TRBV7-9; j_gene: TRBJ2-3; abundance: -; CDR3aa: CASSAGLAGGTDTQYF; CDR3nt: TGTGCCAGCAGCGCGGGGCTAGCGGGAGGCACAGATACGCAGTATTTT
d_gene: TRBD2; v_gene: TRBV7-2; j_gene: TRBJ2-1; abundance: few; CDR3aa: CASSLGGRTSGVEQFF; CDR3nt: TGTGCCAGCAGCTTAGGAGGGCGGACTAGCGGGGTAGAGCAGTTCTTC
d_gene: TRBD1; v_gene: TRBV27; j_gene: TRBJ1-2; abundance: once; CDR3aa: CASKKNRDSYGYTF; CDR3nt: TGTGCCAGCAAAAAAAACAGGGACAGCTATGGCTACACCTTC
d_gene: -; v_gene: TRBV19; j_gene: TRBJ2-3; abundance: -; CDR3aa: CASSPGQGRQDTQYF; CDR3nt: TGTGCCAGTAGTCCCGGGCAGGGGCGACAAGATACGCAGTATTTT
d_gene: TRBD2; v_gene: TRBV6-1; j_gene: TRBJ2-3; abundance: -; CDR3aa: CASSESQGAGADTQYF; CDR3nt: TGTGCCAGCAGTGAATCCCAGGGCGCGGGAGCAGATACGCAGTATTTT
d_gene: TRBD2; v_gene: TRBV14; j_gene: TRBJ2-1; abundance: -; CDR3aa: CASSQADGTRHEQFF; CDR3nt: TGTGCCAGCAGCCAAGCAGATGGGACTAGACATGAGCAGTTCTTC
d_gene: TRBD1; v_gene: TRBV15; j_gene: TRBJ1-4; abundance: -; CDR3aa: CATSRDQSGGEKLFF; CDR3nt: TGTGCCACCAGCAGAGATCAGTCAGGGGGTGAAAAACTGTTTTTT
d_gene: -; v_gene: TRBV19; j_gene: TRBJ1-5; abundance: -; CDR3aa: CASKKGGDSNQPQHF; CDR3nt: TGTGCCAGCAAAAAGGGGGGGGATAGCAATCAGCCCCAGCATTTT
d_gene: TRBD2; v_gene: TRBV30; j_gene: TRBJ2-1; abundance: -; CDR3aa: CAWSGTGTSGSNEQFF; CDR3nt: TGTGCCTGGAGCGGAACCGGGACTAGCGGGTCCAATGAGCAGTTCTTC
d_gene: TRBD1; v_gene: TRBV6-5; j_gene: TRBJ1-4; abundance: -; CDR3aa: CASRSQTGGKEKLFF; CDR3nt: TGTGCCAGCAGATCCCAGACAGGGGGGAAAGAAAAACTGTTTTTT
d_gene: TRBD2; v_gene: TRBV7-6; j_gene: TRBJ2-7; abundance: -; CDR3aa: CASSPTAGASYEQYF; CDR3nt: TGTGCCAGCAGCCCCACGGCGGGAGCAAGCTACGAGCAGTACTTC
d_gene: TRBD1; v_gene: TRBV27; j_gene: TRBJ2-1; abundance: few; CDR3aa: CASSRGDRGVDEQFF; CDR3nt: TGTGCCAGCAGCCGAGGGGACAGGGGGGTCGATGAGCAGTTCTTC
d_gene: TRBD1; v_gene: TRBV28; j_gene: TRBJ2-7; abundance: -; CDR3aa: CASSEPGTGGEQYF; CDR3nt: TGTGCCAGCTCCGAGCCCGGGACAGGGGGCGAGCAGTACTTC
d_gene: -; v_gene: TRBV6-5; j_gene: TRBJ2-7; abundance: once; CDR3aa: CASSQSPNYEQYF; CDR3nt: TGTGCCAGCAGCCAGTCACCCAATTACGAGCAGTACTTC
d_gene: TRBD2; v_gene: TRBV14; j_gene: TRBJ2-7; abundance: once; CDR3aa: CASSQEAGALYEQYF; CDR3nt: TGTGCCAGCAGCCAGGAAGCGGGAGCTCTCTACGAGCAGTACTTC
d_gene: -; v_gene: TRBV15; j_gene: TRBJ2-7; abundance: -; CDR3aa: CATSRANLAGYEQYF; CDR3nt: TGTGCCACCAGCAGGGCCAACCTTGCGGGGTACGAGCAGTACTTC
d_gene: -; v_gene: TRBV28; j_gene: TRBJ2-7; abundance: few; CDR3aa: CASTDRRTETYEQYF; CDR3nt: TGTGCCAGCACCGACCGCAGGACTGAAACCTACGAGCAGTACTTC
d_gene: -; v_gene: TRBV5-5; j_gene: TRBJ1-1; abundance: -; CDR3aa: CASSQRSSQSNTEAFF; CDR3nt: TGTGCCAGCAGCCAGCGGTCGAGTCAGTCGAACACTGAAGCTTTCTTT
d_gene: TRBD2; v_gene: TRBV11-2; j_gene: TRBJ2-3; abundance: -; CDR3aa: CASSQTPLRGSGSSDTQYF; CDR3nt: TGTGCCAGCAGCCAGACCCCCCTTCGCGGTAGCGGGAGTTCAGATACGCAGTATTTT
d_gene: -; v_gene: TRBV29-1; j_gene: TRBJ2-5; abundance: few; CDR3aa: CSVWDNQETQYF; CDR3nt: TGCAGCGTTTGGGACAACCAAGAGACCCAGTACTTC
d_gene: -; v_gene: TRBV30; j_gene: TRBJ2-2; abundance: -; CDR3aa: CAWEPRVNTGELFF; CDR3nt: TGTGCCTGGGAACCCAGGGTGAACACCGGGGAGCTGTTTTTT
d_gene: TRBD1; v_gene: TRBV7-3; j_gene: TRBJ1-6; abundance: -; CDR3aa: CASSLTGSTGVNSPLHF; CDR3nt: TGTGCCAGCAGCTTAACGGGGAGCACAGGGGTTAATTCACCCCTCCACTTT
d_gene: TRBD2; v_gene: TRBV30; j_gene: TRBJ2-7; abundance: -; CDR3aa: CAWSGTRDEQYF; CDR3nt: TGTGCCTGGAGCGGGACTAGAGACGAGCAGTACTTC
d_gene: -; v_gene: TRBV21-1; j_gene: TRBJ1-3; abundance: -; CDR3aa: CASSTIDRGSGNTIYF; CDR3nt: TGTGCCAGCAGCACCATAGACAGGGGGAGTGGAAACACCATATATTTT
d_gene: TRBD2; v_gene: TRBV7-3; j_gene: TRBJ2-7; abundance: -; CDR3aa: CASSSPGLREQYF; CDR3nt: TGTGCCAGCAGCAGCCCGGGACTACGAGAGCAGTACTTC
d_gene: -; v_gene: TRBV7-2; j_gene: TRBJ2-4; abundance: once; CDR3aa: CASSLARRGTDIQYF; CDR3nt: TGTGCCAGCAGCTTAGCGCGGAGGGGCACGGACATTCAGTACTTC
d_gene: -; v_gene: TRBV18; j_gene: TRBJ2-5; abundance: -; CDR3aa: CASSPGRDQETQYF; CDR3nt: TGTGCCAGCTCACCGGGGAGAGATCAGGAGACCCAGTACTTC
d_gene: TRBD1; v_gene: TRBV5-1; j_gene: TRBJ2-7; abundance: -; CDR3aa: CASSLAADRVYEQYF; CDR3nt: TGCGCCAGCAGCTTGGCCGCGGACAGGGTCTACGAGCAGTACTTC
d_gene: -; v_gene: TRBV7-8; j_gene: TRBJ2-3; abundance: -; CDR3aa: CASSAGQRRDSSTDTQYF; CDR3nt: TGTGCCAGCAGCGCGGGACAGCGTCGAGATTCTAGCACAGATACGCAGTATTTT
d_gene: -; v_gene: TRBV7-2; j_gene: TRBJ2-5; abundance: -; CDR3aa: CASSRTRSGETQYF; CDR3nt: TGTGCCAGCAGCCGGACAAGGTCTGGAGAGACCCAGTACTTC
d_gene: TRBD2; v_gene: TRBV28; j_gene: TRBJ2-3; abundance: -; CDR3aa: CASSKRLASQYF; CDR3nt: TGTGCCAGCAGTAAACGACTAGCTTCGCAGTATTTT
d_gene: -; v_gene: TRBV15; j_gene: TRBJ2-7; abundance: -; CDR3aa: CATSRAQGQTGLGHYEQYF; CDR3nt: TGTGCCACCAGCAGAGCCCAAGGACAGACAGGACTGGGCCACTACGAGCAGTACTTC
d_gene: TRBD2; v_gene: TRBV11-3; j_gene: TRBJ2-7; abundance: once; CDR3aa: CASSLGGSNDEQYF; CDR3nt: TGTGCCAGCAGCTTAGGCGGGAGTAATGACGAGCAGTACTTC
d_gene: -; v_gene: TRBV29-1; j_gene: TRBJ2-6; abundance: -; CDR3aa: CSVLVSGANVLTF; CDR3nt: TGCAGCGTTCTAGTCTCTGGGGCCAACGTCCTGACTTTC
d_gene: TRBD1; v_gene: TRBV5-1; j_gene: TRBJ1-1; abundance: -; CDR3aa: CASSLVTGEFVEAFF; CDR3nt: TGCGCCAGCAGCTTGGTTACAGGGGAATTTGTTGAAGCTTTCTTT
d_gene: TRBD1; v_gene: TRBV28; j_gene: TRBJ1-2; abundance: -; CDR3aa: CASSKRDRANYGYTF; CDR3nt: TGTGCCAGCAGCAAACGGGACAGGGCTAACTATGGCTACACCTTC
d_gene: -; v_gene: TRBV7-8; j_gene: TRBJ1-6; abundance: -; CDR3aa: CASSLDQGSPLHF; CDR3nt: TGTGCCAGCAGCTTAGACCAGGGTTCACCCCTCCACTTT
d_gene: TRBD1; v_gene: TRBV7-9; j_gene: TRBJ2-5; abundance: -; CDR3aa: CASSLDWGQGTQYF; CDR3nt: TGTGCCAGCAGCTTAGATTGGGGACAGGGGACCCAGTACTTC
d_gene: -; v_gene: TRBV20-1; j_gene: TRBJ1-1; abundance: -; CDR3aa: CSANFGTRAFF; CDR3nt: TGCAGTGCTAATTTTGGGACTCGGGCTTTCTTT
d_gene: TRBD1; v_gene: TRBV7-2; j_gene: TRBJ1-2; abundance: -; CDR3aa: CASTSTGGVDGYTF; CDR3nt: TGTGCCAGCACCTCGACAGGGGGCGTCGATGGCTACACCTTC